The entry below describes one T cell receptor beta chain. Its antigen is unknown. Unique molecular identifiers were used to barcode this TCRbeta library. TCRdb fed the PCR reads into MiXCR, producing one record per CDR3 protein. The profile shows around 300,000 distinct CDR3 sequences, 6.5% to 9% of them singletons. The sample comes from a study of T-cell reconstitution after alpha-beta-depleted transplantation in children. General study findings and limits: A year post-transplant, T-cell counts and diversity derived mostly from newly produced T cells. There were some patients whose high TCRbeta diversity at day 60 came from surviving recipient T cells and thymic progenitors. There were reportedly several hundred expanded graft clones from which alpha-beta T cells came about two months after transplant.

Trimming cost V 1 base and J 4 bases; bases outside gene matches: 10. Germline V gene data show CDR1 as DFQATT and CDR2 as SNEGSKA (reference sequence). This CDR3 is 15 amino acids long. This sequence joins TRBV20-1 and TRBJ2-7; 7 bases fit TRBD1. The source material was peripheral blood, sampled 360 days after TCRalphabeta/CD19-depleted stem cell transplant. The sequence derives from a female patient aged 2 to 10 who had a stem cell transplant for Fanconi anemia, so the T cells may come from the graft donor. As DNA, the CDR3 is TGCAGTGCTAGAGCCCAAGAAGGGGGCCGATACGAGCAGTACTTC. Encoded protein: CSARAQEGGRYEQYF.